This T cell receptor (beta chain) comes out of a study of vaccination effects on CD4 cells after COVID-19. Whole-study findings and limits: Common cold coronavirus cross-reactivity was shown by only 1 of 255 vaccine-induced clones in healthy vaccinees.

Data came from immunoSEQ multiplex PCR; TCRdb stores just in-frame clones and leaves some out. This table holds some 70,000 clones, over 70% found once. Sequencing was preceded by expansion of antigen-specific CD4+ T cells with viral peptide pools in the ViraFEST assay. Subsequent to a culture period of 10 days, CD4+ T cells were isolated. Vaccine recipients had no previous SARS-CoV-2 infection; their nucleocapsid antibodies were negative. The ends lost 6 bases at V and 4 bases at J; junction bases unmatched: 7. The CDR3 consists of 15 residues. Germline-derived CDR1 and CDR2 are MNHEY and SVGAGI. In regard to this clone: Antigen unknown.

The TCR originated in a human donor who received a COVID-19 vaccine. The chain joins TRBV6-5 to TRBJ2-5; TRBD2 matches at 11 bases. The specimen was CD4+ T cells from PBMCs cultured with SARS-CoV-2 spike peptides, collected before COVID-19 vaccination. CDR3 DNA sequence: TGTGCCAGCAGGGCGCAACTAGCGGGGGTAGAGACCCAGTACTTC. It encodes CASRAQLAGVETQYF.